These T cell receptor beta chains were read from a single sample in a study of T cells in Graves' hyperthyroidism and ophthalmopathy. TCRdb reanalysed the multiplex PCR reads using MiXCR and keeps one entry per CDR3 protein. The sample contains 250,000 or so distinct CDR3 sequences, about 14% of which appear only once. Sequencing was carried out using blood. These receptors were taken from a woman in her 40s with Graves' hyperthyroidism that later progressed to Graves' ophthalmopathy. Each CDR3 is given without its conserved first and last residue.

>TRBV19|TRBJ2-1
ASSMGDRAVDEQF
>TRBV3-1|TRBJ2-7
ASSQETETGTNYEQY
>TRBV6-1|TRBJ2-1
ASSRLAGVEQF
>TRBV27|TRBJ2-1
ASSSPIRGGRWGEQF
>TRBV18|TRBJ1-1
ASSPPGTEAF
>TRBV4-1|TRBJ2-2
ASSQAAFSNTGELF
>TRBV27|TRBJ2-7
ASSSRVRTYEQY
>TRBV24-1|TRBJ2-1
ATSDLGDRGYNEQF
>TRBV2|TRBJ2-5
ASSERWLRVAQY
>TRBV6-1|TRBJ1-6
ATGPYNSPLH
>TRBV27|TRBJ2-1
ASSPLAAGSGNNEQF
>TRBV12-3/TRBV12-4|TRBJ2-1
ASRLGVSSYNEQF
>TRBV5-5|TRBJ2-5
ASSFWQGVSETQY
>TRBV5-1|TRBJ1-1
ASSSGGVNTEAF
>TRBV3-1|TRBJ1-5
ASSQDGGVSNQPQH
>TRBV20-1|TRBJ2-1
SEGTFGGGEQF
>TRBV7-3|TRBJ2-2
ASSQRRGTGELF
>TRBV2|TRBJ2-7
ASGPAWDRGSYEQY
>TRBV5-1|TRBJ2-1
ASSLGGLAGGGDEQF
>TRBV28|TRBJ2-1
ATWDSDQAGGPFKQF
>TRBV29-1|TRBJ2-1
SMDRGGSEQF
>TRBV4-1|TRBJ2-7
ASSEDTPYEQY
>TRBV6-6|TRBJ2-1
ASSYSHISGRAENEQF
>TRBV11-2|TRBJ1-1
ASSPTGTEAF
>TRBV7-9|TRBJ2-7
ASSFGRAADYEQY
>TRBV3-1|TRBJ1-5
ASSQGHSNQPQH
>TRBV7-9|TRBJ1-1
ASSYDRANTEAF
>TRBV20-1|TRBJ1-5
SARDKGSNQPQH
>TRBV2|TRBJ2-2
ASSPNSVGTGELF
>TRBV18|TRBJ2-5
ASSPQGETQY
>TRBV20-1|TRBJ2-7
SAKSGLSSYEQY
>TRBV25-1|TRBJ1-5
ASSEWASNQPQH
>TRBV6-1|TRBJ2-1
ASSPRTSGTTYNEQF
>TRBV7-9|TRBJ2-3
ASNPGLAADTQY
>TRBV5-4|TRBJ2-2
ASRPWGVRAGELF
>TRBV18|TRBJ2-1
ASSSLAGATRDEQF
>TRBV5-6|TRBJ2-3
ASSLGYRSRVDTQY
>TRBV7-8|TRBJ2-4
ASSLRRTGAGVKNIQY
>TRBV7-9|TRBJ2-3
ASSYPTSGVDTQY
>TRBV19|TRBJ2-3
ASSIKGYTQY
>TRBV29-1|TRBJ1-2
SVHGGGHANYGYT
>TRBV7-8|TRBJ1-1
ASSLRAVPSDTEAF
>TRBV12-3/TRBV12-4|TRBJ2-7
ASSLGRGLYEQY
>TRBV20-1|TRBJ1-2
SARGGIHGYT
>TRBV4-1|TRBJ1-5
ASSQDLSSNPPQH
>TRBV10-3|TRBJ2-1
AISEQGDEQF
>TRBV28|TRBJ1-1
ASSSLPVNTEAF
>TRBV6-1|TRBJ2-7
ASSRVMDFYEQY
>TRBV9|TRBJ2-3
ASSKDIYSTDTQY
>TRBV3-1|TRBJ1-3
ASSPRQDSGNTIY
>TRBV9|TRBJ2-1
ASSVFRVPAGEQF
>TRBV12-3/TRBV12-4|TRBJ1-2
ASSFDSYGYT
>TRBV28|TRBJ2-1
ASTLGPYNEQF
>TRBV7-9|TRBJ2-3
ASSFQRIDTDTQY
>TRBV19|TRBJ2-1
ASSIVLAGVNEQF
>TRBV29-1|TRBJ2-5
SVGRLGETQY
>TRBV10-3|TRBJ2-1
AIRGGGNEQF